Below, 24 T cell receptor beta chains from the same sample are listed, as sequenced in a study of shared clonotypes between healthy human individuals. Positively selected for CCR7, the CD45RO-negative cells used as naive CD8 cells excluded terminally differentiated effector memory CD45RA+ cells. Sequencing was performed with immunoSEQ multiplex PCR; in TCRdb, only in-frame clones are kept and a portion is missing. The sample has approximately 600,000 clones, about 95% seen once. The sample was naive CD8+ T cells sorted from blood. Every receptor here comes from a woman aged 30 to 39 in good health.

The chain carries TRBV9 and TRBJ2-7; 7 bases are a match to TRBD2. The CDR3 extends over 14 amino acids. Per the germline V gene, CDR1 is SGDLS and CDR2 is YYNGEE. The ends lost 4 bases at V and 4 bases at J; junction bases unmatched: 8. The CDR3 spells CASSPGSGTYEQYF. CDR3 nucleotides: TGTGCCAGCAGCCCAGGCAGCGGGACTTACGAGCAGTACTTC. Full variable domain (rest looked up from reference TRBV9 and TRBJ2-7): DSGVTQTPKHLITATGQRVTLRCSPRSGDLSVYWYQQSLDQGLQFLIQYYNGEERAKGNILERFSAQQFPDLHSELNLSSLELGDSALYFCASSPGSGTYEQYFGPGTRLTVT.

This sequence joins TRBV4-1 and TRBJ2-7; 8 bases are shared with TRBD2. The ends lost 4 bases at V and 0 bases at J; junction bases unmatched: 5. The CDR3 loop spans 15 amino acids. Per germline, CDR1 MGHRA and CDR2 YSYEKL. CDR3 bases: TGCGCCAGCAGCCCCGGGGGGGTGAGCTCCTACGAGCAGTACTTC. This gives the protein CASSPGGVSSYEQYF.

The genes are TRBV6-5 and TRBJ2-5, with D maybe TRBD1 (6 bases). Germline lookup yields CDR1 MNHEY and CDR2 SVGAGI. Trimming took off 2 bases at V and 2 bases at J, with 12 bases between the two ends. The CDR3 is 15 residues long. The CDR3 region has the DNA TGTGCCAGCAGTTACAATGGGGGCCTGCAAGAGACCCAGTACTTC. Protein sequence: CASSYNGGLQETQYF.

The V and J genes are TRBV29-1 and TRBJ2-1, with a weak D call TRBD2 (6 bases). Trimming pared 5 bases from V and 5 bases from J, leaving 16 bases between. Germline CDR1 SQVTM, CDR2 ANQGSEA. This CDR3 comprises 14 residues. The CDR3 sequence: CSVWSGLGNNEQFF. In nucleotides, the CDR3 is TGCAGCGTTTGGTCGGGACTCGGAAACAATGAGCAGTTCTTC.

J is TRBJ2-7 and V is TRBV5-1; no definite D call. The CDR3 has 13 residues. CDR1 is SGHRS and CDR2 is YFSETQ in the germline V gene. V was shortened by 4 bases and J by 3 bases, with 11 bases between the two germline ends. CDR3 bases: TGCGCCAGCAGCCTCGGTGGGGTCTACGAGCAGTACTTC. Translated: CASSLGGVYEQYF.

The chain employs TRBV29-1 and TRBJ2-1; 8 bases are a match to TRBD1. Trimming at V came to 7 bases and at J to 7 bases, leaving 6 bases not matched to a gene. The CDR3 length is 12 residues. Germline V CDR1 and CDR2: SQVTM, ANQGSEA. The CDR3 nucleotides are TGCAGCGGCGGGACAGGCGGGAATGAGCAGTTCTTC. It specifies CSGGTGGNEQFF.

In DNA form, the CDR3 reads TGTGCCAGCAGTCCGCAGGGAGCGACCGCCTACGAGCAGTACTTC. Translating gives CASSPQGATAYEQYF. The V gene is TRBV27, the J gene TRBJ2-7, with D possibly called TRBD1 or TRBD2 (5 bases each). The CDR3 is 15 residues long. The V end lost 5 bases, the J end lost 2 bases, and 16 bases lay between the germline ends. Germline V CDR1 and CDR2: MNHEY, SMNVEV (reference sequence).

The chain joins TRBV29-1 to TRBJ2-1; D uncertain. Germline CDR1 is SQVTM and CDR2 is ANQGSEA. The CDR3 spans 12 residues. The ends were cut back, 4 bases at V and 12 bases at J, with 16 bases in the middle. The DNA for the CDR3 is TGCAGCGTTGGGGCCATCGGTCCGGGGCAGTTCTTC. It yields the protein CSVGAIGPGQFF.

Here the CDR3 reads CASSFRTGELNTEAFF. As DNA, the CDR3 is TGTGCCAGCAGTTTCCGGACAGGAGAACTGAACACTGAAGCTTTCTTT. This chain joins TRBV28 and TRBJ1-1; 7 bases match TRBD1. CDR1 and CDR2 (germline): MDHEN, SYDVKM. CDR3 length: 16 residues. J gave up 0 bases and V 3 bases, and 7 bases lay outside the gene matches.

The chain carries TRBV7-9 and TRBJ2-7, with unresolved D. This CDR3 spans 14 amino acids. Germline-derived CDR1 and CDR2 are SEHNR and FQNEAQ (reference sequence). V was clipped by 1 base and J by 1 base, with 8 bases between them. Written as DNA, the CDR3 is TGTGCCAGCAGCTTAGTTTCTACTTCCTACGAGCAGTACTTC. Translation gives CASSLVSTSYEQYF.

The V call is TRBV2, the J call TRBJ2-3; 10 bases match TRBD2. The CDR3 sequence is 15 residues long. CDR1 is SNHLY and CDR2 is FYNNEI in the germline V gene. With 2 bases clipped from V and 10 bases from J, the junction kept 9 bases outside the gene matches. CDR3 sequence: CASSEMGLAGEAQYF. CDR3 DNA sequence: TGTGCCAGCAGTGAAATGGGCCTAGCGGGAGAAGCGCAGTATTTT.

V usage is TRBV6-5 and J usage is TRBJ2-3, with 9 bases that match TRBD2. The trim removed 4 bases at V and 0 bases at J, leaving 5 bases unmatched. CDR3 length: 16 residues. Germline values: CDR1 MNHEY, CDR2 SVGAGI. CDR3 sequence (DNA): TGTGCCAGCAGTTCCCTAGCGGGGTTGAGCACAGATACGCAGTATTTT. This translates into CASSSLAGLSTDTQYF.

This chain connects TRBV29-1 to TRBJ2-7; D not certain. Germline CDR1 reads SQVTM; CDR2 reads ANQGSEA. V was pared by 7 bases and J by 2 bases, with 12 bases between. CDR3 size: 12 residues. The CDR3 nucleotides read TGCAGCGCCGCCCCGTCGGCCTACGAGCAGTACTTC. Its translation is CSAAPSAYEQYF.

About this clone: The same CDR3 can be traced to other DNA sequences in this sample. The chain links TRBV5-6 to TRBJ2-7; 11 bases match TRBD2. CDR3 size: 14 residues. In germline, CDR1 is SGHDT, CDR2 YYEEEE. Losses at the gene ends were 3 bases for V and 3 bases for J; bases not matched to a gene: 2. The CDR3: CASSSGLAVYEQYF. The CDR3 DNA follows: TGTGCCAGCAGCTCGGGACTAGCGGTCTACGAGCAGTACTTC.

The genes are TRBV6-6 and TRBJ1-6; no firm D call. Trimming removed 2 bases from V and 10 bases from J, with 12 bases in between. The V gene's germline CDR1 is MNHNY and CDR2 SVGAGI (reference sequence). CDR3 size: 14 residues. The CDR3 DNA sequence: TGTGCCAGCAGTTACGAGGAGTTTTGGTCACCCCTCCACTTT. Amino acid sequence: CASSYEEFWSPLHF.

The chain combines TRBV27 with TRBJ2-1; weak D call: TRBD2 (6 bases). The CDR3 is made up of 16 amino acids. V dropped 3 bases and J dropped 9 bases, with 21 bases sitting between them. The V gene's germline CDR1 is MNHEY and CDR2 SMNVEV (reference sequence). CDR3 coding DNA: TGTGCCAGCAGTTTCGCGGCGGGAAGGTATGGGGTTGAGCAGTTCTTC. This codes for CASSFAAGRYGVEQFF.

V is TRBV15 and J is TRBJ2-7, with TRBD1 matching over 8 bases. With V trimmed by 5 bases and J by 3 bases, 6 bases remained unmatched. The CDR3 is 14 amino acids. In germline, CDR1 is LNHNV, CDR2 YYDKDF (reference sequence). CDR3 amino acids: CATSGTTGDYEQYF. In DNA form, the CDR3 reads TGTGCCACCAGCGGAACGACAGGGGACTACGAGCAGTACTTC.

The chain combines TRBV2 with TRBJ1-6; D unclear. In germline, CDR1 is SNHLY, CDR2 FYNNEI. Trimming stripped 1 base from V and 0 bases from J, with 13 bases between. CDR3 length: 18 amino acids. CDR3 sequence: CASSEESSQSSYNSPLHF. The DNA of the CDR3 is TGTGCCAGCAGTGAAGAGTCCTCCCAGAGCTCCTATAATTCACCCCTCCACTTT.

This clone was recorded once. The rearrangement uses TRBV7-8 and TRBJ2-5, with TRBD2 identical over 9 bases. The CDR3 is made up of 15 amino acids. CDR1 SGHVS and CDR2 FQNEAQ come from the germline V gene. With V trimmed by 5 bases and J by 5 bases, 9 bases remained unmatched. The CDR3 DNA reads TGTGCCAGCAGCGCAGTAGCGGGAGCGGGTGAGACCCAGTACTTC. It encodes CASSAVAGAGETQYF.

This clone is a singleton in its sample. The CDR3 loop is CASSDSAGRSYEQYF. In nucleotides, the CDR3 is TGTGCCAGCAGTGACTCAGCGGGTCGCTCCTACGAGCAGTACTTC. The gene calls are TRBV28 and TRBJ2-7; D perhaps matches TRBD2 (6 bases). Per germline, CDR1 MDHEN and CDR2 SYDVKM. The CDR3 has 15 residues. V lost 5 bases and J lost 0, with 14 bases in between.

As concerns this clone: Different DNA sequences within this sample yield the same CDR3. The chain links TRBV28 to TRBJ2-7; D gene ambiguous. CDR1 MDHEN and CDR2 SYDVKM come from the germline V gene. This CDR3 spans 12 amino acids. V was pared by 2 bases and J by 1 base, with 3 bases between. The CDR3 loop reads CASSLQSYEQYF. The CDR3 coding sequence is TGTGCCAGCAGTTTACAGTCCTACGAGCAGTACTTC.

J is TRBJ1-5 and V is TRBV5-6; no clear D. There are 19 residues in the CDR3. V was pared by 4 bases and J by 0 bases, with 23 bases between. Germline assignment: CDR1 SGHDT and CDR2 YYEEEE. The CDR3 is CASSDSQAPVPYSNQPQHF. The CDR3 DNA reads as TGTGCCAGCAGCGATTCTCAGGCACCGGTCCCTTATAGCAATCAGCCCCAGCATTTT.

The V gene is TRBV9, the J gene TRBJ2-6; weak D call: TRBD1 (5 bases). V lost 4 bases and J 3 bases, leaving 14 bases between the germline ends. CDR1 is SGDLS, CDR2 YYNGEE, per germline. The CDR3 runs to 16 residues. The CDR3 DNA is TGTGCCAGCAGCAACTCGCAGGGTGGTGGGGCCAACGTCCTGACTTTC. This translates into CASSNSQGGGANVLTF. Full variable domain (rest looked up from reference TRBV9 and TRBJ2-6): DSGVTQTPKHLITATGQRVTLRCSPRSGDLSVYWYQQSLDQGLQFLIQYYNGEERAKGNILERFSAQQFPDLHSELNLSSLELGDSALYFCASSNSQGGGANVLTFGAGSRLTVL.

The genes are TRBV5-4 and TRBJ2-2; TRBD2 matches 10 bases. CDR3 length equals 18 residues. V trimming: 5 bases; J trimming: 6 bases; junction bases outside the gene matches: 16. CDR1 and CDR2 (germline): SGHNT, YYREEE (reference sequence). The CDR3 DNA reads as TGTGCCAGCAGTCCCGGGGTAGCGGGAGGACCGGCGGCCGGGGAGCTGTTTTTT. Protein sequence: CASSPGVAGGPAAGELFF.